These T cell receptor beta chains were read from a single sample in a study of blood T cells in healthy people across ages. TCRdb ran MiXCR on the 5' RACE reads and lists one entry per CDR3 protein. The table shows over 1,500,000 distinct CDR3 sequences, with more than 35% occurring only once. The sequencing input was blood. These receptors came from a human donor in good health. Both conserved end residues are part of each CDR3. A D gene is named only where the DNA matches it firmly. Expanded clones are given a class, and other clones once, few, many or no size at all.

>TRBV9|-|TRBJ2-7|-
TGTGCCAGCAGCGCTGGACCTGACTACGAGCAGTACTTC
CASSAGPDYEQYF
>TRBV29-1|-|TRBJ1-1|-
TGCAGCGCCCAATTACAGGGAGACACTGAAGCTTTCTTT
CSAQLQGDTEAFF
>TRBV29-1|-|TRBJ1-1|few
TGCAGCGTAGACCCAAGGAGGAACACTGAAGCTTTCTTT
CSVDPRRNTEAFF
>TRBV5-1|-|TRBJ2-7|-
TGCGCCAGCAGCTTGGCGGTGTTAGCTGGCTACGAGCAGTACTTC
CASSLAVLAGYEQYF
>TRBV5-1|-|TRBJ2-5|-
TGCGCCAGCAGCCTGCCAGGGGGGATGGAGACCCAGTACTTC
CASSLPGGMETQYF
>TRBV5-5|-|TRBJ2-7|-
TGTGCCAGCAGCTACGGGGAACACTACTATTACGAGCAGTACTTC
CASSYGEHYYYEQYF
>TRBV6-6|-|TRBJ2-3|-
TGTGCCAGCAGTCGACCCCCGGGACTCCCGAACACAGATACGCAGTATTTT
CASSRPPGLPNTDTQYF
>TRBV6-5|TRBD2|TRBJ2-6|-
TGTGCCAGCAGTTACTCACTAGCGGGGGCTGGGGCCAACGTCCTGACTTTC
CASSYSLAGAGANVLTF
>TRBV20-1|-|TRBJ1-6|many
TGCAGTGCTCAGACCGGGACGGATAATTCACCCCTCCACTTT
CSAQTGTDNSPLHF
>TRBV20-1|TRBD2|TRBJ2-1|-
TGCAGTACTAGATCTAGCGGGGGGGCTTACAATGAGCAGTTCTTC
CSTRSSGGAYNEQFF
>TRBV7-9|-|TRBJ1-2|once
TGTGCCAGCAGCAAAGCGGGGTCGGAGAGCTACACCTTC
CASSKAGSESYTF
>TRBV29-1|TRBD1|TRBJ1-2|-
TGCAGCGTGGCAGGGGGCACCTATGGCTACACCTTC
CSVAGGTYGYTF
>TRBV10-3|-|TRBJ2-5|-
TGTGCCATCAGTGCACCCCCGCGCAGGTCCTCCGAAGAGACCCAGTACTTC
CAISAPPRRSSEETQYF
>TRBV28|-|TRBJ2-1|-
TGTGCCAGCAGTCAGTACCGGGACTCTTCGTACAATGAGCAGTTCTTC
CASSQYRDSSYNEQFF
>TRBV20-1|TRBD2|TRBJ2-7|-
TGCAGTGCTGGCCGCAGGCGGGGGGCCTACGAGCAGTACTTC
CSAGRRRGAYEQYF
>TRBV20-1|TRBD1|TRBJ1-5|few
TGCAGTGCTGCAGACAGGGGTCCCCCTCAGCCCCAGCATTTT
CSAADRGPPQPQHF
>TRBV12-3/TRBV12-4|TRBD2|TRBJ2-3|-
TGTGCCAGCAATCCGGCAACTAGCGACACAGATACGCAGTATTTT
CASNPATSDTDTQYF
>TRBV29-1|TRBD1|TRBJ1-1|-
TGCAGCGTGAATACAGGGGGAGATACTGAAGCTTTCTTT
CSVNTGGDTEAFF
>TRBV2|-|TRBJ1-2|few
TGTGCCAGCAGTGAGGAGATTGGGAATGGCTACACCTTC
CASSEEIGNGYTF
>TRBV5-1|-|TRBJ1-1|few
TGCGCCAGCAGCTTGAACTCCGGGCCGAATGAAGCTTTCTTT
CASSLNSGPNEAFF
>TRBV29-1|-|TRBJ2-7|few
TGCAGCGTTGGGCAAAGGGGCTACGAGCAGTACTTC
CSVGQRGYEQYF
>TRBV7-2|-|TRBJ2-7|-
TGTGCCAGCAGCGTCTCCATAGATTTCCAAAGCTCCTACGAGCAGTACTTC
CASSVSIDFQSSYEQYF
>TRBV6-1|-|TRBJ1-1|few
TGTGCCAGCATCTCCATTGAGGACACTGAAGCTTTCTTT
CASISIEDTEAFF
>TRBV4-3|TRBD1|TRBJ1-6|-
TGCGCCAACAGCCAAGAGTATTACAGGGGCGGGGACCCCCTCCACTTT
CANSQEYYRGGDPLHF
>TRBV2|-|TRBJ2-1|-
TGTGCCAGCAGTGAGGAGGGGGCCAGGGATGAGCAGTTCTTC
CASSEEGARDEQFF
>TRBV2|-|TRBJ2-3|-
TGTGCCAGCAGTGTGGGTTTCCGCACAGATACGCAGTATTTT
CASSVGFRTDTQYF
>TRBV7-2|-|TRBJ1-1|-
TGTGCCAGCAGCCCAGGGATTAGCACTGAAGCTTTCTTT
CASSPGISTEAFF
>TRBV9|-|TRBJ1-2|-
TGTGCCAGCAGCGTAGCGTTGAACCCTAACTATGGCTACACCTTC
CASSVALNPNYGYTF
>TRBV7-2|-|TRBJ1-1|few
TGTGCCAGCAGCTTAGGGATGGGTCGGAACACTGAAGCTTTCTTT
CASSLGMGRNTEAFF
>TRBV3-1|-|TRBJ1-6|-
TGTGCCAGCAGCCATGGCGTAGGGCCCTCAGCAAATTCACCCCTCCACTTT
CASSHGVGPSANSPLHF
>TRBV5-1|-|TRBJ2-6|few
TGCGCCAGCAGCTTGGGCAGGGACGCTGGGGCCAACGTCCTGACTTTC
CASSLGRDAGANVLTF
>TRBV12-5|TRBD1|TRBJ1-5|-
TGTGCTAGTGCTCTGGCCGGGACAGGGCTAAATCAGCCCCAGCATTTT
CASALAGTGLNQPQHF
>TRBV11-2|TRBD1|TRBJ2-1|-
TGTGCCAGCAGCTTAGATAGGGACAGGGGCCGCCCCAGCTCCTGCAATGAGCAGTTCTTC
CASSLDRDRGRPSSCNEQFF
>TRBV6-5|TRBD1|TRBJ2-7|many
TGTGCCAGCAGCTTACCCGGACAGGGCTACGAGCAGTACTTC
CASSLPGQGYEQYF
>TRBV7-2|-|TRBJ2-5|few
TGTGCCAGCAGCCAGAGGGGGGCCGGTTTGGAGACCCAGTACTTC
CASSQRGAGLETQYF
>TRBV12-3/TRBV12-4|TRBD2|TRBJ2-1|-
TGTGCCAGCAGTAGATTTAGCGGGGGGCTCAGTGCCGAGCAGTTCTTC
CASSRFSGGLSAEQFF
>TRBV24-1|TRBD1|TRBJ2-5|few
TGTGCCACCAGCCCCGGGACAGGGCGCTACCAAGAGACCCAGTACTTC
CATSPGTGRYQETQYF
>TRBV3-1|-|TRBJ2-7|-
TGTGCCAGCAGCCAGTTGGAGCGGGAGCAGTACTTC
CASSQLEREQYF
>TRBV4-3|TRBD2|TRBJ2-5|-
TGCGCCAGCAGCCAAATTGTTAGCGGGAGTACCCAGTACTTC
CASSQIVSGSTQYF
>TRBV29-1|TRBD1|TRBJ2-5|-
TGCAGTTTACGACAGGGGAGTCAAGAGACCCAGTACTTC
CSLRQGSQETQYF
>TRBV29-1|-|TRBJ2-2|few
TGCAGCGTTGAAGATTGGGACGACACCGGGGAGCTGTTTTTT
CSVEDWDDTGELFF
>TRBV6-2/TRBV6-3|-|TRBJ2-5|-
TGTGCCAGCAGTTACGTAAAATGGAGGGCCCCAAATGAGCAGTACTTC
CASSYVKWRAPNEQYF
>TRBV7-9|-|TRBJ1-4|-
TGTGCCAGCAGCCCCAGGACCCTTAATGAAAAACTGTTTTTT
CASSPRTLNEKLFF
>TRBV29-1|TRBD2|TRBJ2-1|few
TGCAGCGTTGACCCCCGGACTAGCGGGGGGGGAGAGCAGTTCTTC
CSVDPRTSGGGEQFF
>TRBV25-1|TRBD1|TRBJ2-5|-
TGTGCCAGCAGTAATTGGGGACAGGGGTATGAGACCCAGTACTTC
CASSNWGQGYETQYF
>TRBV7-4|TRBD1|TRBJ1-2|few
TGTGCCAGCAGCACGCAAGAGGGACAGGGGGCTTACTATGGCTACACCTTC
CASSTQEGQGAYYGYTF
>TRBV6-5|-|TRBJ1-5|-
TGTGCCAGCAGTTACAACCGGAATCAGCCCCAGCATTTT
CASSYNRNQPQHF